This T cell receptor beta chain was identified during a study of blood T cell repertoires in COVID-19. The overall study: Sites in the United States, Italy and Spain provided acute and convalescent COVID-19 samples. Sources were T cells, B-cell-depleted T cells, or PBMCs; the material itself was cDNA or gDNA.

In the authors' methods: By means of reference gene primer amplification, nucleated cell counts were estimated. Some clones are missing from TCRdb's copy, which holds only in-frame ones; the method was immunoSEQ multiplex PCR. The V and J calls and clone size are taken from that table; D and trimming were inferred from the DNA. Of roughly 53,000 clones in the sample, roughly nine tenths were seen once. Germline CDR1 SGHRS, CDR2 YFSETQ. Trimming left V 2 bases short and J 3 bases short, with 11 bases between. The CDR3 is 14 amino acids. This chain joins TRBV5-1 and TRBJ1-1, with D perhaps matching TRBD1 (5 bases). The TCR comes from a man in his 60s with acute or convalescent COVID-19. Sequencing used peripheral blood. For the CDR3, the DNA is TGCGCCAGCAGCTTCGGAAGGGGCGACACTGAAGCTTTCTTT. This gives the protein CASSFGRGDTEAFF.